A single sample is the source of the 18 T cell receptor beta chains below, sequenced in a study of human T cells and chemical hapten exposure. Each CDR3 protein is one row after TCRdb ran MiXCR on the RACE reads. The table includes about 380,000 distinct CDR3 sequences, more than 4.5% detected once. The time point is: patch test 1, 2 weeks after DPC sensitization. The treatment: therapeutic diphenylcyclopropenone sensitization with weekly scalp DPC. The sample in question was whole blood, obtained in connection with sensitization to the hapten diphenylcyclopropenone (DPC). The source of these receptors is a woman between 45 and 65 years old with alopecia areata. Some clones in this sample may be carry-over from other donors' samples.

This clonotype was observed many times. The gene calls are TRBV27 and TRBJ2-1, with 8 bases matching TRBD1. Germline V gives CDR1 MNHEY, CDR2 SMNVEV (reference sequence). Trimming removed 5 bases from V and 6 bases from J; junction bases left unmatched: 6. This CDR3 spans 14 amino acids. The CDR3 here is CASSPDRGGNEQFF. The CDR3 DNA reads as TGTGCCAGCAGTCCTGACAGGGGCGGCAATGAGCAGTTCTTC.

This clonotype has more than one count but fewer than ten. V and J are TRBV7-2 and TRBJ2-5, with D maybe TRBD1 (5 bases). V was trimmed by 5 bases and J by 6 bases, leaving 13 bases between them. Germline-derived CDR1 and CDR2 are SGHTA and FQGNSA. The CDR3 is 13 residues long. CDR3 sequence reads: CASSVDSVKTQYF. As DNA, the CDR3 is TGTGCCAGCAGCGTCGACAGCGTCAAGACCCAGTACTTC.

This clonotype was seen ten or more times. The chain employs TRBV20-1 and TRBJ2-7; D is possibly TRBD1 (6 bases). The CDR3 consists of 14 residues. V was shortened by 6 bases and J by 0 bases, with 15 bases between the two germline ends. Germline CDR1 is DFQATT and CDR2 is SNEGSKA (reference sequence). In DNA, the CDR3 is TGCAGTGCCATGGGACACCTTAGCTCCTACGAGCAGTACTTC. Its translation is CSAMGHLSSYEQYF.

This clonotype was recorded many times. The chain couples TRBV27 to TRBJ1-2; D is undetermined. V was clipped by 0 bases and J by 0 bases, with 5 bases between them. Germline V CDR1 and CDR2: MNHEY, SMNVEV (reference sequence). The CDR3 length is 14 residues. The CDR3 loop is CASSLSAPNYGYTF. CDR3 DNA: TGTGCCAGCAGTTTATCAGCGCCTAACTATGGCTACACCTTC.

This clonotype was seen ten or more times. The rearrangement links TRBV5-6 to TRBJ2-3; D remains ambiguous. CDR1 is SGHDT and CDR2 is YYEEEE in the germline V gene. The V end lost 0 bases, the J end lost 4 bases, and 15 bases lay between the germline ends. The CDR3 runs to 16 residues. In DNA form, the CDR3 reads TGTGCCAGCAGCTTGGGAGGCAGGCTAGTCCCAGATACGCAGTATTTT. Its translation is CASSLGGRLVPDTQYF.

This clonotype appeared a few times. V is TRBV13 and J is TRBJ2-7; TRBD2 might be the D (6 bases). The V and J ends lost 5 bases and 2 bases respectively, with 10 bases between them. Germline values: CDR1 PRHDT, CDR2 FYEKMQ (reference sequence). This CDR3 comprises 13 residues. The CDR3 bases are TGTGCCAGCAGCGTCGGGAGAGCCTACGAGCAGTACTTC. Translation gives CASSVGRAYEQYF.

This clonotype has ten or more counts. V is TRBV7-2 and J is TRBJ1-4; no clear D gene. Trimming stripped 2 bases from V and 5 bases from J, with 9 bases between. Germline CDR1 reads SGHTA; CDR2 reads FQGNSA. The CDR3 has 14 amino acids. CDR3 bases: TGTGCCAGCAGCTTAAATTTCGGGAATGAAAAACTGTTTTTT. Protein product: CASSLNFGNEKLFF.

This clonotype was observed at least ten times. The DNA for the CDR3 is TGTGCCTCCGTCGGAGGTGAAAAACTGTTTTTT. This sequence encodes CASVGGEKLFF. This chain uses TRBV24-1 with TRBJ1-4; unclear D gene. Looked up from germline, CDR1 is KGHDR and CDR2 is SFDVKD. V gave up 12 bases and J gave up 7 bases, with 11 bases separating them. This CDR3 spans 11 amino acids.

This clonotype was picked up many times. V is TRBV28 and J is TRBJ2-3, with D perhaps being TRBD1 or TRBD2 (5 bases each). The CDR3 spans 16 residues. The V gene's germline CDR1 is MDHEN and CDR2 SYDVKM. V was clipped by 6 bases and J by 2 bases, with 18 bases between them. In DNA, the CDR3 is TGTGCCAGCAGGACTCAGGGAGTCTCCTTCACAGATACGCAGTATTTT. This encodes CASRTQGVSFTDTQYF. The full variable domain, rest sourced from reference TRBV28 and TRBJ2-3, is DVKVTQSSRYLVKRTGEKVFLECVQDMDHENMFWYRQDPGLGLRLIYFSYDVKMKEKGDIPEGYSVSREKKERFSLILESASTNQTSMYLCASRTQGVSFTDTQYFGPGTRLTVL.

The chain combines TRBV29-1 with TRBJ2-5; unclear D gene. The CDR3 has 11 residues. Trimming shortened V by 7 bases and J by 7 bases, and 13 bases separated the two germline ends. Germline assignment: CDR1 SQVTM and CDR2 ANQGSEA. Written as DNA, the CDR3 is TGCAGCGCCTGGACCGCTGGGACCCAGTACTTC. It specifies CSAWTAGTQYF.

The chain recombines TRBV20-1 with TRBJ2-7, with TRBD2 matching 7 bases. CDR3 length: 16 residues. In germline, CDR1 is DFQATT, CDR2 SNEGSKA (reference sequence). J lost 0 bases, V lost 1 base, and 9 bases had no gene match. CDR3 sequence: CSARGAGELSSYEQYF. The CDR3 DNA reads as TGCAGTGCTAGAGGGGCGGGAGAGCTCAGCTCCTACGAGCAGTACTTC.

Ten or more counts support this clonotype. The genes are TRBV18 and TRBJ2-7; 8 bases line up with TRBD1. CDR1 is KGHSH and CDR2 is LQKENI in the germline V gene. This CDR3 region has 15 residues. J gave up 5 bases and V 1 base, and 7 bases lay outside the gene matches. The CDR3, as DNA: TGTGCCAGCTCACCACGGCAGGGGGCTAACAACGAGCAGTACTTC. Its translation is CASSPRQGANNEQYF.

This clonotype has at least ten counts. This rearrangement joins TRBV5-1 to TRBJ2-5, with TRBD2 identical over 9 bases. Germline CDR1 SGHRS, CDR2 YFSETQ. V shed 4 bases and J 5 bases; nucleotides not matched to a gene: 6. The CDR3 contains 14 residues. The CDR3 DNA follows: TGCGCCAGCAGCGCGGGGACTAGCCCCGAGACCCAGTACTTC. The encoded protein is CASSAGTSPETQYF.

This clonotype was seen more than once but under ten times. The CDR3 bases are TGCGCCAGCAGCGAAAACAGGGCTGGGGCCAACGTCCTGACTTTC. This encodes CASSENRAGANVLTF. The rearrangement joins TRBV4-1 to TRBJ2-6; TRBD1 is a possible D gene (6 bases). Germline lookup yields CDR1 MGHRA and CDR2 YSYEKL. V was shortened by 5 bases and J by 2 bases, with 10 bases between the two germline ends. The CDR3 runs to 15 residues.

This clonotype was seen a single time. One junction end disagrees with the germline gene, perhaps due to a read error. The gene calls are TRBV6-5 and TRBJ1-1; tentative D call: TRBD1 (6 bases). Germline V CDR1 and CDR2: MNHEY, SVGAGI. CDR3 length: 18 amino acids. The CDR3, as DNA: TGTGCCAGAAGTTACTCATCCCAGGGGCTACGAGTGAACACTGAAGCTTTCTTT. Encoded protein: CARSYSSQGLRVNTEAFF.

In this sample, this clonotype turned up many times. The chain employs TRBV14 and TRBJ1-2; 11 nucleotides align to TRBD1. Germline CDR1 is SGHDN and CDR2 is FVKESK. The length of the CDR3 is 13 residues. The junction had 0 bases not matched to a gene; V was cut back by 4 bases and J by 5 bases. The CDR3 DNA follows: TGTGCCAGCAGCCGGGACAGGGGGTATGGCTACACCTTC. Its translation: CASSRDRGYGYTF.

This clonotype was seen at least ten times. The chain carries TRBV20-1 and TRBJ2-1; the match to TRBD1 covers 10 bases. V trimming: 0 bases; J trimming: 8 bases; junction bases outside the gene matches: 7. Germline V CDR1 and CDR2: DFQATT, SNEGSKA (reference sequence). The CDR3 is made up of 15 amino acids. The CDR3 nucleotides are TGCAGTGCTAGAGATGACAGGGGGCGCGGAGATGAGCAGTTCTTC. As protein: CSARDDRGRGDEQFF.

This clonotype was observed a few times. This CDR3 is CASGLTLTGEIPEAFF. CDR3 nucleotides: TGTGCTAGTGGTTTAACTCTCACAGGGGAGATCCCTGAAGCTTTCTTT. This sequence joins TRBV12-5 and TRBJ1-1, with 7 bases identical to TRBD1. V dropped 3 bases and J dropped 6; count of bases not matched to a gene: 13. The CDR3 runs 16 residues. Germline CDR1 reads LGHNT; CDR2 reads FRNRAP.